These T cell receptor beta chains were read from a single sample in a study of PD-1 blockade in mismatch repair-deficient tumors. Generated by immunoSEQ multiplex PCR, the TCRdb table keeps only in-frame clones and is missing some. In the table there are about 14,000 clones, around 84% of which are singletons. Here the sequenced sample was PBMCs, taken approximately 15 weeks after starting pembrolizumab. The receptors stem from an adult with mismatch repair-deficient cancer. Both conserved end residues are part of each CDR3. Each record gives: V gene, D gene, J gene, clone size, CDR3 protein, CDR3 DNA. D genes are given only for firm matches. A row's size may be missing; if present it is once, few, many or a size class.

>TRBV5-1|NA|TRBJ2-1|NA
CASSLVPGFSYNEQFF
TGCGCCAGCAGCTTGGTACCGGGATTCTCCTACAATGAGCAGTTCTTC
>TRBV5-1|NA|TRBJ1-1|NA
CASSSRTVTNTEAFF
TGCGCCAGCAGCTCACGAACAGTGACGAACACTGAAGCTTTCTTT
>TRBV2|NA|TRBJ2-5|NA
CASSEEGGVWKTQYF
TGTGCCAGCAGTGAAGAGGGGGGGGTTTGGAAGACCCAGTACTTC
>TRBV7-2|TRBD2|TRBJ2-1|NA
CASSGGTSRDNEQFF
TGTGCCAGCAGCGGAGGGACTAGCAGAGACAATGAGCAGTTCTTC
>TRBV28|NA|TRBJ2-2|NA
CASSLTGNTGELFF
TGTGCCAGCAGTTTAACAGGGAACACCGGGGAGCTGTTTTTT
>TRBV10-3|TRBD1|TRBJ2-7|NA
CAYRGDTTYEQYF
TGTGCCTACAGGGGGGACACCACCTACGAGCAGTACTTC
>TRBV7-3|NA|TRBJ1-3|once
CASSSDRGNTIYF
TGTGCCAGCAGCTCCGACAGGGGAAACACCATATATTTT
>TRBV7-3|NA|TRBJ2-1|NA
CASSLILARGNNEQFF
TGTGCCAGCAGCTTAATTCTGGCCCGAGGGAACAATGAGCAGTTCTTC
>TRBV27|NA|TRBJ2-1|NA
CASSLAGSYNEQFF
TGTGCCAGCAGTTTGGCGGGTTCCTACAATGAGCAGTTCTTC
>TRBV27|TRBD2|TRBJ2-3|NA
CASIGFGGRPDTQYF
TGTGCCAGCATTGGGTTTGGCGGGAGGCCAGATACGCAGTATTTT
>TRBV9|TRBD2|TRBJ2-7|NA
CASSAHGGAGGVYEQYF
TGTGCCAGCAGCGCCCACGGGGGTGCGGGGGGGGTATACGAGCAGTACTTC
>TRBV4-2|TRBD2|TRBJ2-7|few
CASSQDLGLASYEQYF
TGTGCCAGCAGCCAAGATCTCGGACTAGCCTCCTACGAGCAGTACTTC
>TRBV27|NA|TRBJ1-4|NA
CASRTTVGVKEKLFF
TGTGCCAGCAGAACAACCGTAGGAGTTAAGGAAAAACTGTTTTTT
>TRBV30|NA|TRBJ1-2|NA
CAWSGTDRLNYGYTF
TGTGCCTGGAGCGGAACTGACAGGTTAAACTATGGCTACACCTTC
>TRBV27|TRBD2|TRBJ2-1|NA
CASSPRTSGYNEQFF
TGTGCCAGCAGTCCCCGGACTAGCGGTTACAATGAGCAGTTCTTC
>TRBV7-3|TRBD2|TRBJ2-5|NA
CASSLSAGGGETQYF
TGTGCCAGCAGCTTATCGGCGGGAGGCGGGGAGACCCAGTACTTC
>TRBV14|TRBD1|TRBJ1-2|NA
CASSQTRQGGYGYTF
TGTGCCAGCAGCCAAACCCGACAGGGGGGCTATGGCTACACCTTC
>TRBV27|TRBD2|TRBJ2-7|NA
CASSLAGGGGEQYF
TGTGCCAGCAGCCTAGCGGGAGGGGGAGGCGAGCAGTACTTC
>TRBV15|TRBD2|TRBJ2-7|NA
CATSRDWASGSSYEQYF
TGTGCCACCAGCAGAGATTGGGCTAGCGGGAGCTCCTACGAGCAGTACTTC
>TRBV28|TRBD2|TRBJ2-3|NA
CASSPLGLAGAPGTDTQYF
TGTGCCAGCAGTCCCCTTGGATTAGCGGGAGCCCCAGGCACAGATACGCAGTATTTT
>TRBV2|TRBD2|TRBJ2-5|NA
CASSEGGGTQYF
TGTGCCAGCAGTGAAGGGGGGGGGACCCAGTACTTC
>TRBV18|NA|TRBJ2-7|NA
CASSLTGISYEQYF
TGTGCCAGCTCACTCACCGGGATCTCCTACGAGCAGTACTTC
>TRBV30|TRBD1|TRBJ2-7|NA
CAWSTTGGGSYEQYF
TGTGCCTGGAGCACCACAGGGGGCGGCTCCTACGAGCAGTACTTC
>TRBV27|TRBD2|TRBJ2-1|NA
CASTRTSGVNEQFF
TGTGCCAGCACCCGGACTAGCGGGGTAAATGAGCAGTTCTTC
>TRBV21-1|NA|TRBJ2-7|NA
CASSKLDELGKTFSYEQYF
TGTGCCAGCAGCAAACTGGATGAACTCGGGAAGACCTTCTCCTACGAGCAGTACTTC
>TRBV11-3|TRBD2|TRBJ2-2|NA
CASSLVGGSHTGELFF
TGTGCCAGCAGCTTAGTTGGCGGGAGCCACACCGGGGAGCTGTTTTTT
>TRBV18|NA|TRBJ1-2|NA
CASSRAGVSDYGYTF
TGTGCCAGCTCGCGAGCGGGGGTTTCTGACTATGGCTACACCTTC
>TRBV5-1|NA|TRBJ2-1|NA
CASSLDGGWNEQFF
TGCGCCAGCAGCCTCGATGGAGGATGGAATGAGCAGTTCTTC
>TRBV4-2|NA|TRBJ2-2|NA
CASRRLEAGELFF
TGTGCCAGCAGAAGGCTGGAGGCCGGGGAGCTGTTTTTT
>TRBV7-6|TRBD2|TRBJ2-1|NA
CASSLRLASREQFF
TGTGCCAGCAGCCTGCGACTAGCGTCGAGGGAGCAGTTCTTC